This TCR beta chain emerged from a study of early T cells in non-severe SARS-CoV-2 infection. Each CDR3 protein is one row after TCRdb ran MiXCR on the 5' RACE reads. The sample comprises 30,000 to 40,000 distinct CDR3 sequences, less than 8% of which are singletons, and around a quarter rests with the top ten. V lost 5 bases to trimming and J lost 2 bases, with 10 bases between them. The CDR3 consists of 15 residues. The V gene's germline CDR1 is LGHDT and CDR2 YNNKEL (reference sequence). The material was whole blood, obtained at baseline. The chain employs TRBV3-1 and TRBJ2-6; no firm D call. The sequence came from an adult who was a healthcare worker with PCR-confirmed SARS-CoV-2 infection or an uninfected control (not recorded which). The CDR3 spells CASSVTNAGANVLTF. CDR3 nucleotide sequence: TGTGCCAGCAGCGTCACAAACGCTGGGGCCAACGTCCTGACTTTC.